This T cell receptor beta chain was found in a study of neurological immune-mediated disorders (dated by TCRdb to the late 2010s). For the wider study: Among the approximately 34 multiple sclerosis patients, relapsing-remitting MS accounted for some 30 and secondary progressive MS accounted for 3. Peripheral blood TCR-beta repertoires from patients with HTLV-I-associated myelopathy (HAM/TSP), patients with multiple sclerosis, and healthy controls were compared in the study using UMI-based sequencing. The 90 to 110 TCR-beta libraries included longitudinal samples, technical triplicates and paired sorted CD4+ and CD8+ T-cell subsets alongside PBMC samples. The cohort was made up of about 68 subjects, consisting of some 15 HAM/TSP patients, around 35 multiple sclerosis patients and 20 healthy controls. Overall results and qualifications from the work: TCR clonal expansion was highest in HAM/TSP patients and lowest in MS patients, with MS patients falling below even healthy controls. Across subjects, expanded clones never shared an identical CDR3 amino acid sequence, which suggests that the TCR-beta repertoires in every group were private. Phylogenetic analysis grouped repertoires from 18 of 34 MS patients into a cluster of related CDR3 sequences, suggesting a possible repertoire-level signature. The MS cluster was not associated with any clinical or MRI features, and the authors stated that larger cohorts are needed.

cDNA was synthesized by template-switch 5'RACE using a primer carrying a 10-nucleotide random unique molecular identifier by which each TCR transcript was tagged. Each sequencing run produced over 190 million TCR-beta sequences covering 15-18 subjects. The RNeasy kit was used to extract total RNA. TCR-beta VDJ regions were amplified with primers for the TCR constant region and the 5'RACE anchor, using the KAPA Real-time Library Amplification kit. Sample indexes and Illumina adaptors were added in a first PCR, after which library yield was increased in a second PCR. After Ampure bead purification, the roughly 650 bp TCR product was size-selected on a 2% E-gel SizeSelection system. Before pooling, libraries had their quality checked on a Bioanalyzer, their concentration measured with Qubit, and their quantity determined with the Kapa Library Quantification kit. An Illumina HiSeq 2500 was used to sequence the libraries paired-end at 2 x 150 bp. To increase sequence diversity, about 24-32% phiX was spiked into each library pool. The study's own analysis went as follows. The UMI-based MiGEC pipeline processed quality-filtered reads and removed over 90% of raw TCR sequences during error correction. IMGT germline references were used for alignment of VDJ genes, and clonotypes were defined by a unique CDR3 amino acid sequence together with V-J genes. Clonal expansion, Shannon diversity, and CDR3 relatedness (CalcPairwiseDistances, ClusterSamples) were evaluated with VDJtools, and phylogenetic trees were built with CLCbio workbench. A clone was classed as expanded if it had 8 or more unique UMIs, a cutoff based on coefficient-of-variation modelling across technical triplicates. TCRdb reran the public reads through fastp at Q25 and MiXCR, keeping productive beta chains. Identical CDR3 proteins give one entry, which carries the most common genes and DNA. TCRdb, not the authors, supplied the V and J calls. The sample table holds tens of thousands of distinct CDR3 sequences, of which less than 5.5% were seen once. The ten largest make up 6% to 9.5% of the sample.

In the germline V gene, CDR1 corresponds to SGHTA and CDR2 to FQGNSA. The CDR3 runs 13 residues from the cysteine to the phenylalanine. The retained sequence is limited to the CDR3, 39 bases, with the frame set at the first base. The V end loses 1 base and the J end loses 7 bases, and a stretch of 11 bases separates them. For unsorted PBMC libraries, 2 million PBMCs were used after storage in RNAlater at -80 degrees C until RNA extraction. Multiple sclerosis patients were enrolled in a US clinical protocol evaluating disease progression by magnetic resonance imaging. Peripheral blood was subjected to Ficoll-Hypaque density gradient centrifugation to isolate PBMCs, which were then cryopreserved in liquid nitrogen. Ten or more counts support this clonotype. This receptor's antigen is unknown. Qualities for individual bases were not recorded, and no much larger clone is one base off.

The origin of this receptor is a man in his late teens or twenties with multiple sclerosis. Sequencing was done on a sample of PBMCs. Here the chain combines TRBV7-2 and TRBJ2-7; the D segment could be TRBD2, given 6 matching bases. The DNA sequence is given as TGTGCCAGCAGCTTAGGCGGAGGGAGGGAGCAGTACTTC. This is translated as CASSLGGGREQYF.